Presented here are 8 T cell receptor beta chains from one specimen sequenced in a study of T cells in lung cancer brain metastases. Sequencing used immunoSEQ multiplex PCR; TCRdb keeps in-frame clones, though not all of them. The sample contains roughly 3,200 clones, 87% of which appear only once. Sequenced input: tumor tissue from the primary lung tumor. Source of these receptors: a man aged 55 to 70 with non-small cell lung cancer.

The chain is built from TRBV10-3 and TRBJ2-3; possible D gene TRBD1, 6 bases. Germline assignment: CDR1 ENHRY and CDR2 SYGVKD. V was pared by 11 bases and J by 0 bases, with 12 bases between. This CDR3 spans 13 amino acids. The CDR3 is CASQGPSTDTQYF. CDR3 bases: TGTGCCTCCCAGGGGCCCAGCACAGATACGCAGTATTTT.

This clone came up once. The chain has TRBV7-4 and TRBJ2-3, with D perhaps TRBD2 (6 bases). The V gene's germline CDR1 is SGHVT and CDR2 SQSDAQ. Between the trimmed V and J ends, which lost 5 bases and 0 bases, there was a span of 24 bases. The CDR3 contains 19 residues. The CDR3 here is CASSPWVGLEGLSTDTQYF. The CDR3 DNA sequence: TGTGCCAGCAGCCCTTGGGTTGGTCTGGAGGGCCTTAGCACAGATACGCAGTATTTT.

This clone has only a few counts. The rearrangement uses TRBV11-2 and TRBJ1-1; D gene ambiguous. The CDR3 totals 14 residues. CDR1 SGHAT and CDR2 FQNNGV come from the germline V gene. V lost 2 bases to trimming and J lost 10 bases, with 17 bases between them. In nucleotides, the CDR3 is TGTGCCAGCAGCTTAAGTTTCTCAGGCAGGCGAGCTTTCTTT. It is translated as CASSLSFSGRRAFF.

This clone was counted between two and nine times. The V and J genes are TRBV29-1 and TRBJ2-4, with D unresolved. This CDR3 has 13 amino acids. CDR1 and CDR2 (germline): SQVTM, ANQGSEA. Between the trimmed V and J ends, which lost 2 bases and 2 bases, there was a span of 7 bases. CDR3 amino acids: CSVEPWSKNIQYF. CDR3 nucleotides: TGCAGCGTTGAACCCTGGTCCAAAAACATTCAGTACTTC.

The chain carries TRBV5-1 and TRBJ2-3; 12 bases match TRBD1. The CDR3 loop spans 16 amino acids. The junction had 3 bases not matched to a gene; V was cut back by 3 bases and J by 1 base. Germline V gives CDR1 SGHRS, CDR2 YFSETQ. In DNA form, the CDR3 reads TGCGCCAGCAGCTGGGGGACAGGGGGCGGCACAGATACGCAGTATTTT. Protein: CASSWGTGGGTDTQYF.

The chain joins TRBV4-2 to TRBJ1-1, with 8 bases that match TRBD1. This CDR3 contains 16 residues. From germline, CDR1 is LGHNA and CDR2 YNFKEQ. V dropped 2 bases and J dropped 3; count of bases not matched to a gene: 8. The CDR3 spells CASSQSWTGIDTEAFF. In nucleotides, the CDR3 is TGTGCCAGCAGCCAATCTTGGACAGGGATAGACACTGAAGCTTTCTTT.

This sequence joins TRBV28 and TRBJ1-5; 9 nucleotides agree with TRBD1. V lost 6 bases and J lost 4; bases outside the gene matches: 7. The CDR3 length is 15 residues. Germline V gene data show CDR1 as MDHEN and CDR2 as SYDVKM. CDR3 loop: CASRATGGGNQPQHF. CDR3 DNA: TGTGCCAGCAGAGCGACAGGGGGTGGGAATCAGCCCCAGCATTTT.

The chain has TRBV9 and TRBJ1-1; possible D gene TRBD1, 5 bases. Trimming removed 7 bases at V and 4 bases at J, with 11 bases between. The CDR3 is made up of 12 amino acids. Looked up from germline, CDR1 is SGDLS and CDR2 is YYNGEE. The CDR3 nucleotides read TGTGCCAGCGGGGGAGCGAGCACTGAAGCTTTCTTT. Amino acid sequence: CASGGASTEAFF.